Shown below are 15 T cell receptor beta chains from a single sample sequenced in a study of cytomegalovirus exposure and HLA in healthy donors. The PCR ran on 60 Vbeta and 13 Jbeta primers. Generated by immunoSEQ multiplex PCR, the TCRdb table keeps only in-frame clones and is missing some. This sample carries 100,000 to 150,000 clones, 55% to 75% of them seen once, and the ten largest clones take around 4%. The source material was PBMCs. All receptors come from a man aged 25-45 years in good health and CMV-seronegative.

The rearrangement links TRBV27 to TRBJ1-2; TRBD1 might be the D (6 bases). This CDR3 is built from 13 residues. The V end was cut by 6 bases, the J end by 6 bases, with 14 bases between. Germline V gene lookup returns CDR1 MNHEY and CDR2 SMNVEV (reference sequence). CDR3 sequence reads: CASSPGVYHGYTF. CDR3 bases: TGTGCCAGCAGCCCAGGGGTTTACCATGGCTACACCTTC.

The rearrangement links TRBV10-3 to TRBJ1-1; D unclear. This CDR3 comprises 16 residues. The V gene's germline CDR1 is ENHRY and CDR2 SYGVKD. V dropped 0 bases and J dropped 0 bases, with 11 bases sitting between them. The CDR3, as DNA: TGTGCCATCAGTGAGTCGAAGGGCGGGGTGAACACTGAAGCTTTCTTT. The encoded protein is CAISESKGGVNTEAFF.

With regard to this clone: The junction departs from the called germline gene at one end, perhaps through a read error. V and J are TRBV7-9 and TRBJ2-1, with TRBD2 identical over 9 bases. This CDR3 is built from 16 residues. In germline, CDR1 is SEHNR, CDR2 FQNEAQ (reference sequence). For the CDR3, the DNA is TGTTCCAGCAGCTTCCGTAGCGGGAGCTCCTACAATGAGCAGTTCTTC. This encodes CSSSFRSGSSYNEQFF.

This clone was observed once. The CDR3 nucleotides read TGTGCCCGAGGGCAGGGGATCTACGAGCAGTACTTC. It yields the protein CARGQGIYEQYF. The chain combines TRBV2 with TRBJ2-7; D may be TRBD1 (6 bases). The CDR3 is made up of 12 amino acids. V dropped 11 bases and J dropped 3 bases, with 14 bases sitting between them. The germline V gene encodes CDR1 SNHLY and CDR2 FYNNEI.

The chain combines TRBV28 with TRBJ1-2, with D hard to call. The CDR3 consists of 17 residues. V lost 4 bases to trimming and J lost 5 bases, with 23 bases between them. The germline gives CDR1 MDHEN, CDR2 SYDVKM. Written as DNA, the CDR3 is TGTGCCAGCAGTTACGCCCTTCCGCGACGGGGAGGATATGGCTACACCTTC. It specifies CASSYALPRRGGYGYTF.

The V call is TRBV5-5, the J call TRBJ2-7, with D maybe TRBD2 (5 bases). Per germline, CDR1 SGHKS and CDR2 YYEKEE (reference sequence). The CDR3 runs 14 residues. V was cut by 1 base and J by 0 bases, with 8 bases left in between. CDR3 sequence: CASSLSGISYEQYF. As DNA, the CDR3 is TGTGCCAGCAGCTTGTCCGGGATCTCCTACGAGCAGTACTTC.

The rearrangement uses TRBV9 and TRBJ1-1; D is undetermined. The CDR3 sequence is 14 residues long. From germline, CDR1 is SGDLS and CDR2 YYNGEE. Trimming took off 1 base at V and 1 base at J, with 8 bases between the two ends. This CDR3 reads CASSVTTGNTEAFF. The CDR3 coding sequence is TGTGCCAGCAGCGTAACCACGGGGAACACTGAAGCTTTCTTT.

This clone has only a few counts. The rearrangement uses TRBV19 and TRBJ1-2, with D perhaps matching TRBD1 (6 bases). This CDR3 region has 15 residues. CDR1 LNHDA and CDR2 SQIVND come from the germline V gene (reference sequence). Trimming shortened V by 3 bases and J by 3 bases, and 14 bases separated the two germline ends. CDR3 nucleotides: TGTGCCAGTAGTATTATTGGGGGCGTTGACTATGGCTACACCTTC. Protein: CASSIIGGVDYGYTF.

V is TRBV19 and J is TRBJ2-5; D uncertain. Between the trimmed V and J ends, which lost 4 bases and 1 base, there was a span of 7 bases. Per the germline V gene, CDR1 is LNHDA and CDR2 is SQIVND (reference sequence). This CDR3 comprises 13 residues. The CDR3: CASSKSGQETQYF. CDR3 sequence (DNA): TGTGCCAGTAGTAAATCCGGCCAAGAGACCCAGTACTTC.

The chain employs TRBV7-3 and TRBJ2-5, with 7 bases that match TRBD1. This CDR3 region has 15 residues. With 5 bases clipped from V and 4 bases from J, the junction kept 10 bases outside the gene matches. Germline values: CDR1 SGHTA, CDR2 FQGTGA. The CDR3 protein is CASSRQGGIGETQYF. For the CDR3, the DNA is TGTGCCAGCAGCCGACAGGGTGGGATTGGAGAGACCCAGTACTTC.

V and J are TRBV7-2 and TRBJ2-5; D remains ambiguous. Per germline, CDR1 SGHTA and CDR2 FQGNSA. The CDR3 runs to 13 residues. V lost 1 base and J 4 bases, leaving 7 bases between the germline ends. CDR3 protein: CASSLGLTETQYF. The CDR3 region has the DNA TGTGCCAGCAGCTTAGGCCTAACAGAGACCCAGTACTTC.

The genes are TRBV19 and TRBJ1-2; tentatively, D is TRBD1 (6 bases). V lost 5 bases and J lost 4, with 17 bases in between. Germline V gene data show CDR1 as LNHDA and CDR2 as SQIVND (reference sequence). The CDR3 totals 15 residues. CDR3 nucleotide sequence: TGTGCCAGTAGTCCAGGGACACGGAAACTCTATGGCTACACCTTC. Residues: CASSPGTRKLYGYTF.

This clone was seen a few times. DNA for the CDR3: TGTGCCAGCAGCGAGCAGGGGGGTAATCAGCCCCAGCATTTT. Its translation is CASSEQGGNQPQHF. The rearrangement uses TRBV9 and TRBJ1-5; 7 nucleotides align to TRBD1. The V segment lost 3 bases and the J segment 4 bases; nucleotides outside the gene matches: 4. Germline CDR1 reads SGDLS; CDR2 reads YYNGEE. This CDR3 has 14 residues.

The chain combines TRBV4-1 with TRBJ1-4; no reliable D call. Germline V gives CDR1 MGHRA, CDR2 YSYEKL. The V end lost 3 bases, the J end lost 4 bases, and 9 bases lay between the germline ends. The CDR3 has 14 amino acids. CDR3 nucleotide sequence: TGCGCCAGCAGCCAGCGGGAGGTTAATGAAAAACTGTTTTTT. Its protein is CASSQREVNEKLFF.

DNA of the CDR3: TGTGCCAGCAGGCGCTTTGGGACAGGGGTGGGTAATGAGCAGTTCTTC. This translates into CASRRFGTGVGNEQFF. The rearrangement links TRBV7-6 to TRBJ2-1, with 10 bases that match TRBD1. With V trimmed by 6 bases and J by 7 bases, 12 bases remained unmatched. Germline CDR1 reads SGHVS; CDR2 reads FNYEAQ. The CDR3 has 16 residues.